This T cell receptor (beta chain) was sequenced in a study of shared clonotypes between healthy human individuals (dated by TCRdb to between 2020 and 2021). Some background on the complete study: Two women and a few men aged 18 to 49 years were included in the cohort. For each donor, three plates each were used for CD4 naive and CD4 memory, two plates were used for CD8 naive, and one plate was used for CD8 memory. The study deeply sequenced blood TCR repertoires of five healthy adults to estimate repertoire size and the extent of clonotype sharing between individuals. Different laboratories and diverse techniques were used to prepare libraries and sequence TCR repertoires, to increase sequencing depth and limit assay-specific biases. Between about 0.9 and 10 billion PBMCs per donor were obtained by leukapheresis. Overall results and qualifications from the work: The small number of donors limited the genetic and exposure-history diversity represented. Even with the large sequencing depth, rarefaction of the sorted-subset datasets indicated that sequencing was incomplete. Compared with non-shared clonotypes, the clonotypes found in all four sorted-subset donors had higher generation probabilities. Larger estimated clonotype richness was generally found for naive subsets than for memory subsets. Sampling was restricted to blood, and TCR repertoires in tissues likely differ from the TCR repertoires found in blood. When a handful of donors were compared, the shared fraction of clonotypes was around 5.1% for naive CD4, 3.5% for naive CD8, 2% to 2.5% for memory CD4, and about 0.36% for memory CD8. Pairwise subsampling indicated that sequencing depth was expected to affect the degree of clonotype sharing among donors.

CDR1 and CDR2 are drawn from the germline V gene: SGHTA, FQGTGA. Taken from cysteine to phenylalanine, the CDR3 has 15 residues. Of all the DNA, just the CDR3 is kept, 45 bases in frame from base 1. Trimming removed 1 base from V and 6 bases from J, leaving 13 bases between the germline ends. A word on this clone: Its target antigen remains unknown. Base-call qualities are not available, and no considerably larger clone is one nucleotide away.

Donors were healthy HIV-negative adults with no recently reported acute infections or vaccinations. All donors were Caucasian adults living in Nashville, Tennessee, USA. CD4+ T cells were enriched by magnetic negative selection; naive cells were then positively selected on CD45RA, and the negative fraction formed the memory subset. Blood was obtained by leukapheresis, after which PBMCs were separated by Ficoll-Histopaque density gradient centrifugation and cryopreserved in liquid nitrogen vapor phase. Purity and quantity of every magnetically sorted T cell population were checked by analytical flow cytometry. Genomic DNA was isolated from each sorted fraction and quantified by UV absorbance on a Nanodrop 2000c. Using the deep immunoSEQ assay, multiplex PCR amplified TCR CDR3 regions from genomic DNA. Extracted genomic DNA from each cell subset was spread evenly across all wells of several immunoSEQ 96-well plates, with each plate serving as a replicate. For sorted subsets, about 220 ng of genomic DNA, equivalent to around 30,000 T cell genomes, went into each replicate PCR. The purified libraries were quantified using a Qubit 3.0 fluorometer, sized with a Bioanalyzer 2100, and then quantified again using the KAPA Library Quantification kit. A separate single-read 150-cycle Illumina NextSeq 550 flow cell was used to sequence each immunoSEQ 96-well plate. In the paper's pipeline: Because only junctional sequences without quality scores were contained in the immunoSEQ output, filtering matching that applied to full-length reads could not be performed. To assign V/J genes and CDR3, sequences were annotated using PyIR, a Python wrapper for IgBLAST v1.9, with IMGT germline references. Reads were removed for weak V/J assignments (E-value above 1e-6), missing CDR3, stop codons, out-of-frame junctions, or ambiguous translated residues. V3J clonotypes were defined by identical inferred V gene, J gene, and CDR3 amino acid sequence. To compute the percentage overlap between repertoires, the number of shared unique clonotypes was divided by the size of the smaller repertoire. Richness of each repertoire was evaluated using RTK rarefaction, the Chao1 estimator, and Recon v2.1 estimates of unobserved clonotypes. OLGA was used to compute generation probabilities for all TCRbeta clonotypes that the gDNA method yielded from several donors. TCRdb took over this immuneACCESS table, retaining in-frame rearrangements with V and J assigned. Such tables are incomplete; in checked studies, under half of the missing clones stem from an unresolved V gene, and the remainder is unexplained. That table gives V, J and clone size, and the DNA gave D and trimming. The sample contains around 2.5 million clones, roughly 93% of them found a single time. The ten most abundant clones make up around 0.4% of the sample.

The sequence derives from a young man in good health. Some clones in this sample may be carry-over from other donors' samples. The sequence joins TRBV7-3 to TRBJ2-1, and possibly TRBD2, on 6 matching bases. Sequencing was performed on naive CD4+ T cells from PBMCs. According to the study, the label for this sample's cell subset or site signals: CD45RA+ positively selected. Here the CDR3 is given as CASSLRLGPLNEQFF. The DNA sequence is TGTGCCAGCAGCTTAAGACTAGGCCCACTCAATGAGCAGTTCTTC.